This T cell receptor beta chain appears in the sequencing data of a study of early stage breast cancer tumors. In the study overall: Around 9.8-fold was the mean read coverage per sample.

Clones were sequenced by immunoSEQ multiplex PCR, and TCRdb holds only the in-frame ones, with some missing. The sample gives almost 55,000 clones, 90% to 95% of which show up once; around 5% is in the top ten. Study-level points and caveats: Tumors had approximately 2.5-fold higher T cell density than normal breast. Enriched TCRB sequences shared across patients were mostly commonly generated sequences. In about 90% of the 16 patients, blood comparison separated tumor from normal breast.

The V end lost 0 bases, the J end lost 9 bases, and 9 bases lay between the germline ends. The germline V gene encodes CDR1 SGHVS and CDR2 FQNEAQ. The CDR3 is 14 residues long. Regarding this clone: Its antigen is unknown.

This sequence originates from a person between 65 and 79 years old with breast cancer. This chain links TRBV7-8 with TRBJ1-6, with D uncertain. The sample comprised blood. CDR3 protein: CASSLARAISPLHF. Written as DNA, the CDR3 is TGTGCCAGCAGCTTAGCGCGGGCCATTTCACCCCTCCACTTT.